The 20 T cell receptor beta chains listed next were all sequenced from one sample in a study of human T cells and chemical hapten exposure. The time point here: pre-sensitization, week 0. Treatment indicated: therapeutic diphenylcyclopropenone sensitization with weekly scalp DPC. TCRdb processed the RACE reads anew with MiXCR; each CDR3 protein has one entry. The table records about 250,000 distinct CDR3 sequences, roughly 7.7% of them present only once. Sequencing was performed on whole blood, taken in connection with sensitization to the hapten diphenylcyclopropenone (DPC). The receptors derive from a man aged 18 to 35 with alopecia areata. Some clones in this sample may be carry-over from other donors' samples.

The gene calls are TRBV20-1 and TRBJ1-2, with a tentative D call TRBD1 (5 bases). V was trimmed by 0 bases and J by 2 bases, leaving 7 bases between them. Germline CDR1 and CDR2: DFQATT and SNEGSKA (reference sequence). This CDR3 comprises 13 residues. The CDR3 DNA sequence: TGCAGTGCTAGAGAATACAGGAACTATGGCTACACCTTC. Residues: CSAREYRNYGYTF.

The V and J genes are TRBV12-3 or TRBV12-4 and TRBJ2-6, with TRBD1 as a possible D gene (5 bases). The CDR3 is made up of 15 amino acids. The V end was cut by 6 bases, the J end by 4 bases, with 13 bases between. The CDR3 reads CASSRRGSGANVLTF. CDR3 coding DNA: TGTGCCAGCAGCCGAAGGGGTTCAGGGGCCAACGTCCTGACTTTC.

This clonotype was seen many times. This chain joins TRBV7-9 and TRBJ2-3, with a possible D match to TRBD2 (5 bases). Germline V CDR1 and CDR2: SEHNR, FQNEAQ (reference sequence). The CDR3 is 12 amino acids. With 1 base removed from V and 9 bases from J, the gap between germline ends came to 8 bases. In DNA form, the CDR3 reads TGTGCCAGCAGCTTAGTTTCGGGGACGCAGTATTTT. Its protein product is CASSLVSGTQYF. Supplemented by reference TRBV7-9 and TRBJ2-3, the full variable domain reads DTGVSQNPRHKITKRGQNVTFRCDPISEHNRLYWYRQTLGQGPEFLTYFQNEAQLEKSRLLSDRFSAERPKGSFSTLEIQRTEQGDSAMYLCASSLVSGTQYFGPGTRLTVL.

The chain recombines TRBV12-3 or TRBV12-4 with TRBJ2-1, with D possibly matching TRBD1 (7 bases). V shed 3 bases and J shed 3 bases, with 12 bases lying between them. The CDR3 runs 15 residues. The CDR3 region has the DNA TGTGCCAGCAGTTTTGGAGGGGGCAACTACAATGAGCAGTTCTTC. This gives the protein CASSFGGGNYNEQFF.

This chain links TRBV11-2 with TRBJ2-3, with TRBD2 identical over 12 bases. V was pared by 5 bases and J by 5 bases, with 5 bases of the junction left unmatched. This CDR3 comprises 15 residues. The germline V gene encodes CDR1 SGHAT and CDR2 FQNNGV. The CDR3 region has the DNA TGTGCCAGCAGCCGCTGGACTAGCGGGGTAGATACGCAGTATTTT. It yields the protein CASSRWTSGVDTQYF.

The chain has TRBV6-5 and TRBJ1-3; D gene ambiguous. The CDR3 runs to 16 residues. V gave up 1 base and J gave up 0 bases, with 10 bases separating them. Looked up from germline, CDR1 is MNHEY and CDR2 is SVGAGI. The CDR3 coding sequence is TGTGCCAGCAGTTACTTCGCGGATAGCTCTGGAAACACCATATATTTT. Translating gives CASSYFADSSGNTIYF.

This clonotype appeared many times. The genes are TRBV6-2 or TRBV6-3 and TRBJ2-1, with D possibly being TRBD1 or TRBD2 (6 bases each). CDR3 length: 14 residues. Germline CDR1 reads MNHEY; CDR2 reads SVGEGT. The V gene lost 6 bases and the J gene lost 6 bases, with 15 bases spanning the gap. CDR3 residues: CASSPGGGSNEQFF. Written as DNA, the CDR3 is TGTGCCAGCAGCCCCGGAGGGGGGTCCAATGAGCAGTTCTTC.

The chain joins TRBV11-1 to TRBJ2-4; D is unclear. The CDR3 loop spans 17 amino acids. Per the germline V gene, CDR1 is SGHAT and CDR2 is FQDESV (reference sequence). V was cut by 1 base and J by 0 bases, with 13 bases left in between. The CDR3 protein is CASSLVGNTLAKNIQYF. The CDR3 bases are TGTGCCAGCAGCTTAGTAGGTAACACCCTAGCCAAAAACATTCAGTACTTC.

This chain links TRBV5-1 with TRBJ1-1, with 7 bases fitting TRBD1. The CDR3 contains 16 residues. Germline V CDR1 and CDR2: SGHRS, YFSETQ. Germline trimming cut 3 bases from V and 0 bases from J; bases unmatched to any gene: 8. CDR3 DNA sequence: TGCGCCAGCAGCTCTACAAGACAGGGCTTGAACACTGAAGCTTTCTTT. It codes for CASSSTRQGLNTEAFF.

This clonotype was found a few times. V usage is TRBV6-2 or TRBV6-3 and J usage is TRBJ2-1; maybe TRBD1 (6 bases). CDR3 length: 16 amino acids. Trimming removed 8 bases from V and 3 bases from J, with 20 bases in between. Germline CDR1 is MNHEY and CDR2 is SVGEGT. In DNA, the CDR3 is TGTGCCAGCTTTTCTAGGGGGACACTTCACTACAATGAGCAGTTCTTC. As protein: CASFSRGTLHYNEQFF.

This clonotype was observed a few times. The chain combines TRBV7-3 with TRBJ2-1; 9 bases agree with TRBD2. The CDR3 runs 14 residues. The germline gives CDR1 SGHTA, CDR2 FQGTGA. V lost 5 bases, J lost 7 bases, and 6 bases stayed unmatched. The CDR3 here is CASSHPTSGNEQFF. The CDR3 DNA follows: TGTGCCAGCAGCCACCCGACTAGCGGTAATGAGCAGTTCTTC.

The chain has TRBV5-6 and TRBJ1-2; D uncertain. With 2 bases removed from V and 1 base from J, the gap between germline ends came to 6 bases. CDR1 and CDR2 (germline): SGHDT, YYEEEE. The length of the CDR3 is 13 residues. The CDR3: CASSFGDNYGYTF. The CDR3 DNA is TGTGCCAGCAGCTTTGGAGATAACTATGGCTACACCTTC. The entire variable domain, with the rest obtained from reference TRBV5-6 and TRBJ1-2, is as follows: DAGVTQSPTHLIKTRGQQVTLRCSPKSGHDTVSWYQQALGQGPQFIFQYYEEEERQRGNFPDRFSGHQFPNYSSELNVNALLLGDSALYLCASSFGDNYGYTFGSGTRLTVV.

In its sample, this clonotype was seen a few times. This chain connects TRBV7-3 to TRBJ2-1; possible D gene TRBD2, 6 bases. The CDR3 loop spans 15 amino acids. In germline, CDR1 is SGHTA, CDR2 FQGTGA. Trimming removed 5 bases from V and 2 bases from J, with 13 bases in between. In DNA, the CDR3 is TGTGCCAGCAGCAAAGAGGGAGGAACCTACAATGAGCAGTTCTTC. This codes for CASSKEGGTYNEQFF. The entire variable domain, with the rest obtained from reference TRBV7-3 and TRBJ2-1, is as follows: GAGVSQTPSNKVTEKGKYVELRCDPISGHTALYWYRQSLGQGPEFLIYFQGTGAADDSGLPNDRFFAVRPEGSVSTLKIQRTERGDSAVYLCASSKEGGTYNEQFFGPGTRLTVL.

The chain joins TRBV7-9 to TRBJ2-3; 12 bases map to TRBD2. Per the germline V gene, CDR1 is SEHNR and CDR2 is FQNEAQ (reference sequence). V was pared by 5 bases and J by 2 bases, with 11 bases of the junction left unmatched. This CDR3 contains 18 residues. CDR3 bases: TGTGCCAGCAGCCCGAGCGTGACTAGCGGGGGATACACAGATACGCAGTATTTT. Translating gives CASSPSVTSGGYTDTQYF.

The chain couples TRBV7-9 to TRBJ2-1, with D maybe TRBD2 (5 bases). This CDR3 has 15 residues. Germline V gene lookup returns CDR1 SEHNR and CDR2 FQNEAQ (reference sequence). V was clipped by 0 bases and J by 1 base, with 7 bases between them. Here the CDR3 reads CASSLAGVSYNEQFF. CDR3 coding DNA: TGTGCCAGCAGCTTAGCGGGAGTTTCCTACAATGAGCAGTTCTTC.

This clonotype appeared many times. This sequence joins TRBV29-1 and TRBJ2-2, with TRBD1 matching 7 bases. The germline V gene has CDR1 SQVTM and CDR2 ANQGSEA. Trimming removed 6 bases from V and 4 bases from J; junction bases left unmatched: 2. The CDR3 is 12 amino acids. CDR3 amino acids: CSVTGSTGELFF. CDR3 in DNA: TGCAGCGTGACAGGGTCCACCGGGGAGCTGTTTTTT.

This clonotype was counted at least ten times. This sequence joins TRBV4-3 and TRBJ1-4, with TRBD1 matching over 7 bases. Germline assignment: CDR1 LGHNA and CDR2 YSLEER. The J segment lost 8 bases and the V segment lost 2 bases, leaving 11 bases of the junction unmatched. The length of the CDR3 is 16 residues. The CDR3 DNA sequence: TGCGCCAGCAGCCAATCCCTCCGGGACAGTCACGAAAAACTGTTTTTT. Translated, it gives CASSQSLRDSHEKLFF.

CDR3 sequence (DNA): TGCGCCAGCAGCCGCCAAGCGGGGGGCACAGATACGCAGTATTTT. This encodes CASSRQAGGTDTQYF. This rearrangement joins TRBV4-3 to TRBJ2-3; the match to TRBD2 covers 8 bases. Germline loops: CDR1 LGHNA, CDR2 YSLEER. J gave up 1 base and V 4 bases, and 4 bases lay outside the gene matches. The CDR3 has 15 residues.

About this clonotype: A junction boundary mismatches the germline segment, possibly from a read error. The CDR3 coding sequence is TGCAGCGTCTGGGACAGGTCCTCCAATGAGCAGTTCTTC. Protein product: CSVWDRSSNEQFF. This chain uses TRBV29-1 with TRBJ2-1; TRBD1 agrees at 8 bases. CDR3 length equals 13 residues. Germline V CDR1 and CDR2: SQVTM, ANQGSEA.

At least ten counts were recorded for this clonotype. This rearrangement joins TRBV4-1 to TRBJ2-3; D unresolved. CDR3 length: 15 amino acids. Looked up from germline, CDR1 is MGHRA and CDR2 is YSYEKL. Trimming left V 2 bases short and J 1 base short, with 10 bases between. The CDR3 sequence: CASSQSISRTDTQYF. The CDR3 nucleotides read TGCGCCAGCAGCCAATCCATCTCACGCACAGATACGCAGTATTTT.